What follows are 22 T cell receptor beta chains derived from one specimen sequenced in a study of cytomegalovirus exposure and HLA in healthy donors (dated by TCRdb to 2016 to 2017). The protocol used for the library was the immunoSEQ multiplex PCR assay. For the multiplex PCR, a mixture combining 60 forward primers for TCR Vbeta segments and 13 reverse primers for TCR Jbeta segments was used. What TCRdb holds here is the immuneACCESS table cut down to in-frame rearrangements. Part of the clones is not present; checked against another copy, under half of the missing clones reflect an unresolved V gene, and the others are unexplained. The sample records tens of thousands of clones, less than 70% of which are singletons. Clones ranked in the top ten supply roughly 2.1% of the sample. The sequencing input was PBMCs. The source is a human donor in good health.

This sequence joins TRBV6-1 and TRBJ1-6, with 7 bases identical to TRBD1. V lost 3 bases to trimming and J lost 7 bases; unmatched junction nucleotides: 9. CDR3 length: 16 amino acids. CDR1 and CDR2 (germline): MNHNS, SASEGT. The CDR3 DNA follows: TGTGCCAGCAGTGAGGTCGGGACAGATCGGAATTCACCCCTCCACTTT. Translation: CASSEVGTDRNSPLHF.

This chain uses TRBV6-1 with TRBJ2-3; tentatively, D is TRBD2 (6 bases). Looked up from germline, CDR1 is MNHNS and CDR2 is SASEGT. The CDR3 contains 13 residues. The V end lost 2 bases, the J end lost 8 bases, and 11 bases lay between the germline ends. The CDR3 DNA follows: TGTGCCAGCAGTGAATCTCGGGGAGGTACGCAGTATTTT. It is translated as CASSESRGGTQYF.

The V call is TRBV5-1, the J call TRBJ2-5; D perhaps matches TRBD2 (6 bases). CDR1 SGHRS and CDR2 YFSETQ come from the germline V gene. The CDR3 sequence is 15 residues long. Trimming took 0 bases from V and 2 from J, leaving 11 bases between them. The CDR3 spells CASSLVGLPQETQYF. In nucleotides, the CDR3 is TGCGCCAGCAGCTTGGTGGGACTGCCACAAGAGACCCAGTACTTC.

This CDR3 is CASSGQDRPWEQYF. The CDR3 DNA reads as TGTGCCAGCAGTGGGCAGGACAGGCCCTGGGAGCAGTACTTC. V is TRBV2 and J is TRBJ2-7; TRBD1 aligns across 7 bases. V shed 4 bases and J 7 bases; nucleotides not matched to a gene: 10. Germline CDR1 reads SNHLY; CDR2 reads FYNNEI. The CDR3 loop spans 14 amino acids.

The V gene is TRBV4-3, the J gene TRBJ2-5; 13 bases align to TRBD2. V lost 4 bases and J lost 2; bases outside the gene matches: 4. In germline, CDR1 is LGHNA, CDR2 YSLEER. The CDR3 extends over 16 amino acids. CDR3 amino acids: CASSLGTSGVQETQYF. CDR3 in DNA: TGCGCCAGCAGCCTAGGGACTAGCGGGGTACAAGAGACCCAGTACTTC.

The V call is TRBV9, the J call TRBJ1-5, with D hard to call. The CDR3 contains 16 residues. V lost 0 bases and J 0 bases, leaving 10 bases between the germline ends. Germline loops: CDR1 SGDLS, CDR2 YYNGEE. The CDR3 DNA follows: TGTGCCAGCAGCGTAGGCGCACTACTTAGCAATCAGCCCCAGCATTTT. Its translation: CASSVGALLSNQPQHF.

The chain recombines TRBV4-3 with TRBJ2-3; 9 bases line up with TRBD2. V gave up 1 base and J gave up 6 bases; unmatched junction bases: 5. The CDR3 is made up of 15 amino acids. Germline assignment: CDR1 LGHNA and CDR2 YSLEER. The CDR3, as DNA: TGCGCCAGCAGCCAAGGGCTAGCGGGGTTGGATACGCAGTATTTT. It yields the protein CASSQGLAGLDTQYF.

This sequence joins TRBV20-1 and TRBJ2-3; 11 nucleotides align to TRBD2. Germline values: CDR1 DFQATT, CDR2 SNEGSKA (reference sequence). The junction had 2 bases not matched to a gene; V was cut back by 5 bases and J by 10 bases. This CDR3 comprises 11 residues. CDR3 in DNA: TGCAGTGCTTGGACTAGCGGGTCGCAGTATTTT. Translating gives CSAWTSGSQYF.

This clone was picked up one time. The chain uses TRBV9 and TRBJ1-1; TRBD1 is a possible D gene (5 bases). This CDR3 spans 15 amino acids. Germline V lookup: CDR1 SGDLS, CDR2 YYNGEE. V was trimmed by 3 bases and J by 5 bases, leaving 17 bases between them. This CDR3 is CASSANIMEGTEAFF. The CDR3 coding sequence is TGTGCCAGCAGCGCCAACATCATGGAGGGGACTGAAGCTTTCTTT.

This sequence joins TRBV5-4 and TRBJ1-3; TRBD1 is a possible D gene (5 bases). Per germline, CDR1 SGHNT and CDR2 YYREEE (reference sequence). V was clipped by 0 bases and J by 0 bases, with 13 bases between them. The CDR3 has 17 residues. CDR3 sequence: CASSLGQPPHSGNTIYF. The DNA of the CDR3 is TGTGCCAGCAGCTTGGGACAGCCCCCGCACTCTGGAAACACCATATATTTT.

V gene TRBV5-6 combines with J gene TRBJ2-1, with TRBD1 identical over 7 bases. This CDR3 spans 14 amino acids. CDR1 is SGHDT, CDR2 YYEEEE, per germline. J lost 10 bases, V lost 4 bases, and 11 bases had no gene match. The CDR3: CASSVDRLVHEQFF. The DNA of the CDR3 is TGTGCCAGCAGCGTGGACAGGTTGGTCCACGAGCAGTTCTTC.

The rearrangement joins TRBV5-1 to TRBJ2-7; the D gene is possibly TRBD2 (6 bases). The CDR3 sequence is 15 residues long. CDR1 is SGHRS, CDR2 YFSETQ, per germline. The ends were cut back, 0 bases at V and 4 bases at J, with 14 bases in the middle. The CDR3 sequence is CASSLVAGGWYEQYF. For the CDR3, the DNA is TGCGCCAGCAGCTTGGTGGCCGGAGGGTGGTACGAGCAGTACTTC.

This clone was detected only a few times. The rearrangement uses TRBV9 and TRBJ1-4; no reliable D call. Trimming pared 0 bases from V and 8 bases from J, leaving 11 bases between. The CDR3 spans 14 residues. The V gene's germline CDR1 is SGDLS and CDR2 YYNGEE. CDR3 sequence (DNA): TGTGCCAGCAGCGTAGGCTCTGGGAGCGAAAAACTGTTTTTT. Protein: CASSVGSGSEKLFF. The full variable domain, completed using reference TRBV9 and TRBJ1-4, is DSGVTQTPKHLITATGQRVTLRCSPRSGDLSVYWYQQSLDQGLQFLIQYYNGEERAKGNILERFSAQQFPDLHSELNLSSLELGDSALYFCASSVGSGSEKLFFGSGTQLSVL.

This CDR3 is CASSSGTGPMNTEAFF. The CDR3 DNA follows: TGTGCCAGCAGTTCCGGGACAGGGCCGATGAACACTGAAGCTTTCTTT. The chain couples TRBV6-6 to TRBJ1-1; TRBD1 aligns across 9 bases. The CDR3 spans 16 residues. Germline CDR1 reads MNHNY; CDR2 reads SVGAGI (reference sequence). With V trimmed by 4 bases and J by 0 bases, 6 bases remained unmatched.

The chain combines TRBV2 with TRBJ2-3, with 10 bases that match TRBD2. The CDR3 totals 15 residues. The ends lost 3 bases at V and 6 bases at J; junction bases unmatched: 6. Germline values: CDR1 SNHLY, CDR2 FYNNEI. CDR3 DNA sequence: TGTGCCAGCAGTGAGTCGCTAGCGGGGGAGGATACGCAGTATTTT. It codes for CASSESLAGEDTQYF.

The chain employs TRBV2 and TRBJ1-1; D ambiguous. Germline V lookup: CDR1 SNHLY, CDR2 FYNNEI. The V end lost 3 bases, the J end lost 1 base, and 12 bases lay between the germline ends. The CDR3 is made up of 15 amino acids. CDR3 in amino acids: CASSDRREPNTEAFF. The CDR3 DNA reads TGTGCCAGCAGTGATCGGCGGGAGCCGAACACTGAAGCTTTCTTT. Full variable domain (missing parts from reference TRBV2 and TRBJ1-1): EPEVTQTPSHQVTQMGQEVILRCVPISNHLYFYWYRQILGQKVEFLVSFYNNEISEKSEIFDDQFSVERPDGSNFTLKIRSTKLEDSAMYFCASSDRREPNTEAFFGQGTRLTVV.

J is TRBJ1-3 and V is TRBV7-2; 8 bases are shared with TRBD1. Trimming removed 0 bases from V and 4 bases from J; junction bases left unmatched: 8. CDR3 length equals 17 residues. Germline lookup yields CDR1 SGHTA and CDR2 FQGNSA. The chain's CDR3 is CASSLAQPGQAGNTIYF. CDR3 DNA: TGTGCCAGCAGCTTAGCCCAACCGGGACAGGCGGGAAACACCATATATTTT.

In the case of this clone: At one of its ends the junction is not consistent with the germline gene, which may arise from a read error. The chain links TRBV9 to TRBJ1-1; 8 bases map to TRBD1. CDR1 is SGDLS and CDR2 is YYNGEE in the germline V gene. The CDR3 consists of 15 residues. CDR3 DNA sequence: TGTGCCAGCAACGTAGGTCACAGGGGGGACACTGAAGCTTTCTTT. This encodes CASNVGHRGDTEAFF.

The rearrangement uses TRBV7-9 and TRBJ1-6, with 8 bases lining up with TRBD1. The ends lost 1 base at V and 8 bases at J; junction bases unmatched: 16. CDR1 and CDR2 from the germline V gene are SEHNR and FQNEAQ (reference sequence). The CDR3 extends over 19 amino acids. CDR3 region: CASSLVPRGPLKRDSPLHF. In DNA form, the CDR3 reads TGTGCCAGCAGCTTAGTGCCCAGGGGGCCTCTCAAGAGGGATTCACCCCTCCACTTT.

V and J are TRBV11-1 and TRBJ2-3, with D uncertain. V was pared by 0 bases and J by 7 bases, with 8 bases between. The germline gives CDR1 SGHAT, CDR2 FQDESV (reference sequence). The CDR3 sequence is 13 residues long. DNA of the CDR3: TGTGCCAGCAGCTTAGCGCGGCAGTATACGCAGTATTTT. It is translated as CASSLARQYTQYF.

The CDR3 DNA is TGTGCCAGCTCACCCCGGGAAGAGACCCAGTACTTC. Amino acid sequence: CASSPREETQYF. The V gene is TRBV18, the J gene TRBJ2-5; the D is unclear. The CDR3 sequence is 12 residues long. Germline CDR1 is KGHSH and CDR2 is LQKENI. With 3 bases removed from V and 3 bases from J, the gap between germline ends came to 5 bases.

This clone has a handful of counts. The chain combines TRBV11-2 with TRBJ1-1; TRBD1 matches at 7 bases. CDR1 is SGHAT and CDR2 is FQNNGV in the germline V gene. Trimming at V came to 6 bases and at J to 0 bases, leaving 10 bases not matched to a gene. This CDR3 has 16 residues. In nucleotides, the CDR3 is TGTGCCAGCAGGTTACAGGGGCGTATAGTGAACACTGAAGCTTTCTTT. Encoded protein: CASRLQGRIVNTEAFF.